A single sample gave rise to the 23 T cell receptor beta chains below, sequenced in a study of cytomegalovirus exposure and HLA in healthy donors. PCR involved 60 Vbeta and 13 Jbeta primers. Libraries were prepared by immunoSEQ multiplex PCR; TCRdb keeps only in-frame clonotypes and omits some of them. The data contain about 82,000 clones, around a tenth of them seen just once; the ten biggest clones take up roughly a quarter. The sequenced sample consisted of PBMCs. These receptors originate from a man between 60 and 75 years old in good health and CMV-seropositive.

The CDR3 coding sequence is TGCGCCAGCAGCTCAGGGGACACCTCTAACTATGGCTACACCTTC. Translating gives CASSSGDTSNYGYTF. This chain links TRBV5-1 with TRBJ1-2; maybe TRBD1 (6 bases). Trimming removed 3 bases at V and 0 bases at J, with 12 bases between. The CDR3 spans 15 residues. Germline-derived CDR1 and CDR2 are SGHRS and YFSETQ. Filled out from reference TRBV5-1 and TRBJ1-2, the complete variable domain reads KAGVTQTPRYLIKTRGQQVTLSCSPISGHRSVSWYQQTPGQGLQFLFEYFSETQRNKGNFPGRFSGRQFSNSRSEMNVSTLELGDSALYLCASSSGDTSNYGYTFGSGTRLTVV.

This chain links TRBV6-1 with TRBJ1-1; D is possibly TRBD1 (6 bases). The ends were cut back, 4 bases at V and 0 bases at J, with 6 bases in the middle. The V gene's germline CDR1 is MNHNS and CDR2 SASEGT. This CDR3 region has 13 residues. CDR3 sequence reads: CASSGTVNTEAFF. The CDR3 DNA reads TGTGCCAGCAGTGGGACAGTGAACACTGAAGCTTTCTTT.

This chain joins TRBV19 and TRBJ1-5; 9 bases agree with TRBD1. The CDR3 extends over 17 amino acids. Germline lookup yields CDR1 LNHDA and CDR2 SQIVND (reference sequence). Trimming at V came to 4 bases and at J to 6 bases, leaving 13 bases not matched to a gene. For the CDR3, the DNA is TGTGCCAGTAGTAGGCCCTCGGGACAGGGAGTGGGTCAGCCCCAGCATTTT. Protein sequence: CASSRPSGQGVGQPQHF.

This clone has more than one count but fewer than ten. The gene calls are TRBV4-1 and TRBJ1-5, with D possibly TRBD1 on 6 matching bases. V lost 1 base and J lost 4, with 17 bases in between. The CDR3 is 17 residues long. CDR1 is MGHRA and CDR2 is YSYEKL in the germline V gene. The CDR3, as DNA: TGCGCCAGCAGCCAAGGTTTGGCAGGGGCGAAGAATCAGCCCCAGCATTTT. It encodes CASSQGLAGAKNQPQHF.

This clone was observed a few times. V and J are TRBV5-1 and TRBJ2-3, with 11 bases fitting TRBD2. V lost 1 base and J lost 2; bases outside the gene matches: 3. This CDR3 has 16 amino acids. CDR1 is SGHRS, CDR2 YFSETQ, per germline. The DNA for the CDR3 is TGCGCCAGCAGCTTGACTAGCGGGGGTATCACAGATACGCAGTATTTT. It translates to CASSLTSGGITDTQYF.

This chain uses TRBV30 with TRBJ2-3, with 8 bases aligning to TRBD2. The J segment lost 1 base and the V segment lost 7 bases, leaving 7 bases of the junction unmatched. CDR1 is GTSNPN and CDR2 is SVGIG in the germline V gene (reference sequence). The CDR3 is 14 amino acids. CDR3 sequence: CAFEREIGTDTQYF. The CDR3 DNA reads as TGTGCCTTTGAGCGGGAGATAGGCACAGATACGCAGTATTTT.

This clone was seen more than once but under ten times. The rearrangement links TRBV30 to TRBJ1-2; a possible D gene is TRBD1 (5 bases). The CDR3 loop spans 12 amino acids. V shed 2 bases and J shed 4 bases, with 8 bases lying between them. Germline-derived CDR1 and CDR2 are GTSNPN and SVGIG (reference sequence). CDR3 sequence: CAWSTGGYGYTF. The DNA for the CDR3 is TGTGCCTGGAGTACAGGCGGCTATGGCTACACCTTC.

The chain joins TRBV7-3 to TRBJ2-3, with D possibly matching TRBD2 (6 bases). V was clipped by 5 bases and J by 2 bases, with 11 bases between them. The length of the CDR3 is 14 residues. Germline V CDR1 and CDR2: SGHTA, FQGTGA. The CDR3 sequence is CASSAGLLTDTQYF. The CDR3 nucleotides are TGTGCCAGCAGCGCGGGACTTCTCACAGATACGCAGTATTTT.

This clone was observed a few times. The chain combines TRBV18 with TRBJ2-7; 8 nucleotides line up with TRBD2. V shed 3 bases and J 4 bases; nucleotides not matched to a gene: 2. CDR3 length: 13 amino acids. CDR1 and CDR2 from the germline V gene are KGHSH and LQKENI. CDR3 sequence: CASSPSGGYEQYV. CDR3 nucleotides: TGTGCCAGCTCACCCAGCGGGGGATACGAGCAGTACGTC.

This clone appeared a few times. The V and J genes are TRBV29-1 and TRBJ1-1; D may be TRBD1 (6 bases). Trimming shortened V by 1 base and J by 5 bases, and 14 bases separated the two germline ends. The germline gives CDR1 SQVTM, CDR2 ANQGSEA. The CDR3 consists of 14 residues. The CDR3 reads CSVEVTGKGTEAFF. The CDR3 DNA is TGCAGCGTTGAAGTAACAGGGAAAGGGACTGAAGCTTTCTTT.

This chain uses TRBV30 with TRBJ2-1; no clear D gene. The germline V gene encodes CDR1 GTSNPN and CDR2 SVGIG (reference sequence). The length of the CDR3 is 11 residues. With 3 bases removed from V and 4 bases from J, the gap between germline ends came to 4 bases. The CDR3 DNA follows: TGTGCCTGGAGCGTTTACAATGAGCAGTTCTTC. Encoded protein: CAWSVYNEQFF.

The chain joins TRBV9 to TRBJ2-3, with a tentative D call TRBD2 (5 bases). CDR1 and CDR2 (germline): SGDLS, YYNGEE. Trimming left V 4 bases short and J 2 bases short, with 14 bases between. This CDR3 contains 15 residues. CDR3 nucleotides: TGTGCCAGCAGCTCGGACTCTCATCCCACAGATACGCAGTATTTT. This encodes CASSSDSHPTDTQYF.

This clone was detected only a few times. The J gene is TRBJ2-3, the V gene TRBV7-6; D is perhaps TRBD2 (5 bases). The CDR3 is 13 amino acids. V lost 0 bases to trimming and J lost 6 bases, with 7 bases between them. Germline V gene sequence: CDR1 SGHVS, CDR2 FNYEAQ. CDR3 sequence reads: CASSLAWRDTQYF. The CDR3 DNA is TGTGCCAGCAGCTTAGCTTGGAGGGATACGCAGTATTTT. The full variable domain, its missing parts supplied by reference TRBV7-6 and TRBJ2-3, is GAGVSQSPRYKVTKRGQDVALRCDPISGHVSLYWYRQALGQGPEFLTYFNYEAQQDKSGLPNDRFSAERPEGSISTLTIQRTEQRDSAMYRCASSLAWRDTQYFGPGTRLTVL.

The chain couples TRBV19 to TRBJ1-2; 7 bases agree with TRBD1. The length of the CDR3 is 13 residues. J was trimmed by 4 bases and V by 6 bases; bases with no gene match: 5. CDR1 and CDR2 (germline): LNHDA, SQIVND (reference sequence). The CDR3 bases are TGTGCCAGTAGCGTGGGACAGACCTATGGCTACACCTTC. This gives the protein CASSVGQTYGYTF.

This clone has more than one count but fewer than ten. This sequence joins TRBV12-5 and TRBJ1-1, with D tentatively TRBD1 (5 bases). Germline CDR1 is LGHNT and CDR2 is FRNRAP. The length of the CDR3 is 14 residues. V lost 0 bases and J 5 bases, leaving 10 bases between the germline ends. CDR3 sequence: CASGLVQGRTEAFF. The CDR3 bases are TGTGCTAGTGGTTTGGTTCAGGGTCGGACTGAAGCTTTCTTT.

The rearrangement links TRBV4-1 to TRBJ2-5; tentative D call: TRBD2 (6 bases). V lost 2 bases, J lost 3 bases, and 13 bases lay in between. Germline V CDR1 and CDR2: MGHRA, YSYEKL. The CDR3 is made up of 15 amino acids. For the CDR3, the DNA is TGCGCCAGCAGCCAAACCGGGACTTCCAAAGAGACCCAGTACTTC. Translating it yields CASSQTGTSKETQYF.

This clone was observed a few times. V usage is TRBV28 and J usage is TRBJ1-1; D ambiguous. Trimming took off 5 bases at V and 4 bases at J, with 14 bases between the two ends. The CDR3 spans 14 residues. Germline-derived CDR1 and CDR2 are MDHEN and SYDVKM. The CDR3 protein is CASSMGGWSTEAFF. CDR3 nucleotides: TGTGCCAGCAGTATGGGAGGGTGGAGCACTGAAGCTTTCTTT.

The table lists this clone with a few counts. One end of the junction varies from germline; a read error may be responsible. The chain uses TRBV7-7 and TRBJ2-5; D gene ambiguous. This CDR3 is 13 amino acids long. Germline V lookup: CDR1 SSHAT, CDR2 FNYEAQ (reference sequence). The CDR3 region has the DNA TGTGCTAGCAGCCAAAACTTCCAAGAGACCCAGTACTTC. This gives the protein CASSQNFQETQYF.

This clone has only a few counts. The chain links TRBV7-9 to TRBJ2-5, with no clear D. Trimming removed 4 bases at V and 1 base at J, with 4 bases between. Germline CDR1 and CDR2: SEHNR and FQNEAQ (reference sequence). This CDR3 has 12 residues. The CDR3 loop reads CASSWAQETQYF. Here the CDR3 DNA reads TGTGCCAGCAGCTGGGCCCAAGAGACCCAGTACTTC.

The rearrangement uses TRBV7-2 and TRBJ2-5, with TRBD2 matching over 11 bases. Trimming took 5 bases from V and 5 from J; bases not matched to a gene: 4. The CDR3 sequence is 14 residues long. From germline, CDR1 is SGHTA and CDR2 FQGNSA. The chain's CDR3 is CASSLRTSGETQYF. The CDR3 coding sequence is TGTGCCAGCAGCCTCCGGACTAGCGGGGAGACCCAGTACTTC.

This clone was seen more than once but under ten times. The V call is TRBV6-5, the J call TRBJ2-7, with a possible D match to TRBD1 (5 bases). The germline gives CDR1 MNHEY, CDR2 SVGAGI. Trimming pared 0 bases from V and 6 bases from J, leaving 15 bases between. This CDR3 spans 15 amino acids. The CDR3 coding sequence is TGTGCCAGCAGTTACTCGGAAGGGGTTCCACGCGAGCAGTACTTC. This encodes CASSYSEGVPREQYF.

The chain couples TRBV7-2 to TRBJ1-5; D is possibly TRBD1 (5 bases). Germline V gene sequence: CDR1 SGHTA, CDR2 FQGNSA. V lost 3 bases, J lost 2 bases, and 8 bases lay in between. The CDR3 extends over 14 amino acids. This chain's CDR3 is CASSLGGGNQPQHF. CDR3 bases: TGTGCCAGCAGCTTGGGGGGGGGCAATCAGCCCCAGCATTTT.

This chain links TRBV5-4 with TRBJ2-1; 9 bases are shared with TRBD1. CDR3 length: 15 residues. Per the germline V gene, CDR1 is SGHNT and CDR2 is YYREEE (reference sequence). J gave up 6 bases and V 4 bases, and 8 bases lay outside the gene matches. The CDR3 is CASSGGTGSLNEQFF. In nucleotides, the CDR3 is TGTGCCAGCAGCGGAGGGACAGGGAGTCTCAATGAGCAGTTCTTC. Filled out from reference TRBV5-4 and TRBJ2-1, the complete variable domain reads ETGVTQSPTHLIKTRGQQVTLRCSSQSGHNTVSWYQQALGQGPQFIFQYYREEENGRGNFPPRFSGLQFPNYSSELNVNALELDDSALYLCASSGGTGSLNEQFFGPGTRLTVL.